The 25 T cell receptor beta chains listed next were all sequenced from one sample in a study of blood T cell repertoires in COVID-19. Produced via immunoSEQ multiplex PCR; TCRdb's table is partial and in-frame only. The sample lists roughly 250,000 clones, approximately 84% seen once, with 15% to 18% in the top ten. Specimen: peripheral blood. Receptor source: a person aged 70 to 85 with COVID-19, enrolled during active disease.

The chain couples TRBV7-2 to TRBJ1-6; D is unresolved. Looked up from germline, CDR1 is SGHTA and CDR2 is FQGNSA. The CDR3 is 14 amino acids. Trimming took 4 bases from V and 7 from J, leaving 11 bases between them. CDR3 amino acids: CASSSATRNSPLHF. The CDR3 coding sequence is TGTGCCAGCAGCTCCGCGACACGGAATTCACCCCTCCACTTT.

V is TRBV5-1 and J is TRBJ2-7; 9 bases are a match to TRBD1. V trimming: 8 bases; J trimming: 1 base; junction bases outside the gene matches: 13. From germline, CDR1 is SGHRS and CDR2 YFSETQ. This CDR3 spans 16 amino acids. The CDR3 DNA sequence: TGCGCCAGTTCAGAAATCCCGGGACAGGGTTCCTACGAGCAGTACTTC. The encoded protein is CASSEIPGQGSYEQYF.

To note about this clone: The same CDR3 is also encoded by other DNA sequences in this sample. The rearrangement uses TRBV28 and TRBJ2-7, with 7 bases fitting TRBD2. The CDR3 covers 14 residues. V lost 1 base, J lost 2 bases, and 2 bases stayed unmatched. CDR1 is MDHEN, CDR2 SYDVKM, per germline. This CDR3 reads CASSLSGGTYEQYF. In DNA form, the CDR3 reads TGTGCCAGCAGTTTATCCGGGGGGACCTACGAGCAGTACTTC.

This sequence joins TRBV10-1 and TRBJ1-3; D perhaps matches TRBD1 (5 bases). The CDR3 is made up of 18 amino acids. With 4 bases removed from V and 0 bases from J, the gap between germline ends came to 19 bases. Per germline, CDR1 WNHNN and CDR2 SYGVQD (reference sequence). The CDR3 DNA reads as TGCGCCAGCAGTGTGGGGGGAAGCGGGGGTTTCTCTGGAAACACCATATATTTT. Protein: CASSVGGSGGFSGNTIYF.

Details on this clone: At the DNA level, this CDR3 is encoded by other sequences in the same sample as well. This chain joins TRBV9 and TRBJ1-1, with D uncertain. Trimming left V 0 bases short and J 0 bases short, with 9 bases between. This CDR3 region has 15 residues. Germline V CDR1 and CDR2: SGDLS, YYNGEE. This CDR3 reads CASSVGGLMNTEAFF. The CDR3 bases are TGTGCCAGCAGCGTAGGTGGACTAATGAACACTGAAGCTTTCTTT.

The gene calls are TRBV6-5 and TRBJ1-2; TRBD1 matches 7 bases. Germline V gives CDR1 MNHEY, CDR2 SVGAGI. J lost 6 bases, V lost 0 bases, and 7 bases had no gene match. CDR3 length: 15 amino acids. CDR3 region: CASSYSGQTDDGYTF. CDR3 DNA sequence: TGTGCCAGCAGTTACTCGGGACAGACCGACGATGGCTACACCTTC.

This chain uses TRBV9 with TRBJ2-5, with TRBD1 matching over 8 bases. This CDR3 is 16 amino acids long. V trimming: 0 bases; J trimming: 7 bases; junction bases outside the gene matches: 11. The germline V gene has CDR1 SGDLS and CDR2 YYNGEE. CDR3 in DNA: TGTGCCAGCAGCGTAGACGCCAGGGGGCTTGTGGTGACCCAGTACTTC. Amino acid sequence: CASSVDARGLVVTQYF.

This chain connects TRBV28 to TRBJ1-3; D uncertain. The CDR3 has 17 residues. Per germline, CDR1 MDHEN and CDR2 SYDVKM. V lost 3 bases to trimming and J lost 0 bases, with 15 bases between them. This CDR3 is CASSLGSGVFSGNTIYF. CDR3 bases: TGTGCCAGCAGTTTGGGGTCCGGGGTTTTCTCTGGAAACACCATATATTTT.

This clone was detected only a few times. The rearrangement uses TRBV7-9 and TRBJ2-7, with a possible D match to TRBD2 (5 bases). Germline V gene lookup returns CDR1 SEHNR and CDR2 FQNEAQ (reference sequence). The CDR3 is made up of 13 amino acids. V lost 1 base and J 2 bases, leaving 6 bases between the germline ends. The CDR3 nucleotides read TGTGCCAGCAGCTTAGGGAGGACCTACGAGCAGTACTTC. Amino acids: CASSLGRTYEQYF. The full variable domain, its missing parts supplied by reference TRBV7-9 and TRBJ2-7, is DTGVSQNPRHKITKRGQNVTFRCDPISEHNRLYWYRQTLGQGPEFLTYFQNEAQLEKSRLLSDRFSAERPKGSFSTLEIQRTEQGDSAMYLCASSLGRTYEQYFGPGTRLTVT.

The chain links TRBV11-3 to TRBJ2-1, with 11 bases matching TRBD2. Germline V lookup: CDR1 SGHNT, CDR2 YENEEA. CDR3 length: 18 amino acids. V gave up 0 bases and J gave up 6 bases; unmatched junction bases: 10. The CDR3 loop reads CASSLDTLAGGPFNEQFF. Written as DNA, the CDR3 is TGTGCCAGCAGCTTAGACACGTTAGCGGGAGGGCCGTTCAATGAGCAGTTCTTC.

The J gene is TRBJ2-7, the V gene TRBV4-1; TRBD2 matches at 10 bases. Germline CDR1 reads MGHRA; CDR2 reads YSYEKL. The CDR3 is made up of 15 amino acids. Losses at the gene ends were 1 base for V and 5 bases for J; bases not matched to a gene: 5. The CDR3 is CASSQGLAGYNEQYF. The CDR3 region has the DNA TGCGCCAGCAGCCAAGGACTAGCGGGTTACAACGAGCAGTACTTC.

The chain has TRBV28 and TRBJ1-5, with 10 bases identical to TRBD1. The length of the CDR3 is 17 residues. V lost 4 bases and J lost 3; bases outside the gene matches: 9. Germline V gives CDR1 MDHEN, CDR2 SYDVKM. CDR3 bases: TGTGCCAGCAGTTCTGATTTGACAGGGGGCAACAATCAGCCCCAGCATTTT. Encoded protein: CASSSDLTGGNNQPQHF.

The CDR3 nucleotides are TGTGCCAGCAGAGGGGCGGAGGAGACCCAGTACTTC. Protein sequence: CASRGAEETQYF. The chain uses TRBV12-3 or TRBV12-4 and TRBJ2-5; tentative D call: TRBD1 (5 bases). V was clipped by 6 bases and J by 5 bases, with 10 bases between them. CDR3 length: 12 amino acids.

The CDR3: CASSQAVSAPNEQYF. The CDR3 DNA is TGTGCCAGCAGCCAAGCCGTTTCTGCCCCTAACGAGCAGTACTTC. This chain connects TRBV14 to TRBJ2-7; D gene unclear. The CDR3 has 15 residues. The germline V and J ends were trimmed by 1 base and 5 bases, with 15 bases remaining between them. CDR1 is SGHDN, CDR2 FVKESK, per germline.

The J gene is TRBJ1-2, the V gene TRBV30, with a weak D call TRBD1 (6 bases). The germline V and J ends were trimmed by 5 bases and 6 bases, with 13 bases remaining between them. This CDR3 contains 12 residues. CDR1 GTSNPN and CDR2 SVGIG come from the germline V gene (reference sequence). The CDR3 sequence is CAWVTGSNGYTF. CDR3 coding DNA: TGTGCCTGGGTCACAGGGTCGAATGGCTACACCTTC. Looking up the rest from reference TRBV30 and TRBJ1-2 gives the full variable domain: SQTIHQWPATLVQPVGSPLSLECTVEGTSNPNLYWYRQAAGRGLQLLFYSVGIGQISSEVPQNLSASRPQDRQFILSSKKLLLSDSGFYLCAWVTGSNGYTFGSGTRLTVV.

The DNA for the CDR3 is TGTGCCAGCAGCTTCTGGGGGCGGCCAGAACAGCCCCAGCATTTT. It translates to CASSFWGRPEQPQHF. The genes are TRBV2 and TRBJ1-5, with a possible D match to TRBD1 (6 bases). The CDR3 contains 15 residues. Germline lookup yields CDR1 SNHLY and CDR2 FYNNEI. Trimming left V 6 bases short and J 7 bases short, with 19 bases between. The whole variable domain, remainder taken from reference TRBV2 and TRBJ1-5, is EPEVTQTPSHQVTQMGQEVILRCVPISNHLYFYWYRQILGQKVEFLVSFYNNEISEKSEIFDDQFSVERPDGSNFTLKIRSTKLEDSAMYFCASSFWGRPEQPQHFGDGTRLSIL.

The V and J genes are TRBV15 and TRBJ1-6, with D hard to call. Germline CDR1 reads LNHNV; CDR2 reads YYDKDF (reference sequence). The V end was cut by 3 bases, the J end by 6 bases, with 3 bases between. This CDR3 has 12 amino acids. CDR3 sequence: CATSSRNSPLHF. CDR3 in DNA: TGTGCCACCAGCAGCCGTAATTCACCCCTCCACTTT.

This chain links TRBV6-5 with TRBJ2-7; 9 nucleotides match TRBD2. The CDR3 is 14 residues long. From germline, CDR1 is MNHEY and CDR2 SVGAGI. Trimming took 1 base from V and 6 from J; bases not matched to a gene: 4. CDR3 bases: TGTGCCAGCAGTTACTTAGCGGGAGAGTCCGAGCAGTACTTC. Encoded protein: CASSYLAGESEQYF.

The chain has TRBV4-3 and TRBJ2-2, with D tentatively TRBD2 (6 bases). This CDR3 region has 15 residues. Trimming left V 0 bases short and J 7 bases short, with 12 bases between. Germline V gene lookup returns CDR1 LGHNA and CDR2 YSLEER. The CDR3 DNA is TGCGCCAGCAGCCAAGACAGGGCCGGGGGCGGGGAGCTGTTTTTT. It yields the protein CASSQDRAGGGELFF.

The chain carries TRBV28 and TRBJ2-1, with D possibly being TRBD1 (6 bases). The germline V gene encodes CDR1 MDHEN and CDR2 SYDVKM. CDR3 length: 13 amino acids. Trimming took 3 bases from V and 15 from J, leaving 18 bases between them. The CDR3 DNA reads TGTGCCAGCAGTTTGTTCCGAGTGGGGACAACGTTCTTC. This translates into CASSLFRVGTTFF. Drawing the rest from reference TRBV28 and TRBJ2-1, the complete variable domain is DVKVTQSSRYLVKRTGEKVFLECVQDMDHENMFWYRQDPGLGLRLIYFSYDVKMKEKGDIPEGYSVSREKKERFSLILESASTNQTSMYLCASSLFRVGTTFFGPGTRLTVL.

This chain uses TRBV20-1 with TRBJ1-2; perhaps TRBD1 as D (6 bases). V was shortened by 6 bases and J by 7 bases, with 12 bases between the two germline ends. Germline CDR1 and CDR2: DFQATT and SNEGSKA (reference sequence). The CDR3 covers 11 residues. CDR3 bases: TGCAGTGCGGACAGAGGGGGTGGCTACACCTTC. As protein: CSADRGGGYTF.

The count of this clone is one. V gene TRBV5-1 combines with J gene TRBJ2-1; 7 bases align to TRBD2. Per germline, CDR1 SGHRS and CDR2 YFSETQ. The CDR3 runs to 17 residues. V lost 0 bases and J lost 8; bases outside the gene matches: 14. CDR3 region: CASSLGLAPNRGDEQFF. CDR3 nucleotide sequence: TGCGCCAGCAGCTTGGGACTAGCTCCCAACCGCGGGGATGAGCAGTTCTTC.

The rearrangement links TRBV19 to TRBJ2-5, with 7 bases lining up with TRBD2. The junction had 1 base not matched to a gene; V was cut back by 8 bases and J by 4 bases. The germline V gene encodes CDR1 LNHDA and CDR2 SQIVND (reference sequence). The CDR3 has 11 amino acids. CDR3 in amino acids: CASRGVETQYF. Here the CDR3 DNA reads TGTGCCAGTCGGGGGGTAGAGACCCAGTACTTC.

The CDR3 region is CAITTGQSPNYGYTF. For the CDR3, the DNA is TGTGCCATCACCACAGGACAGTCCCCAAACTATGGCTACACCTTC. The chain is built from TRBV10-3 and TRBJ1-2, with a possible D match to TRBD1 (6 bases). V was clipped by 7 bases and J by 2 bases, with 17 bases between them. The CDR3 spans 15 residues. Germline values: CDR1 ENHRY, CDR2 SYGVKD.

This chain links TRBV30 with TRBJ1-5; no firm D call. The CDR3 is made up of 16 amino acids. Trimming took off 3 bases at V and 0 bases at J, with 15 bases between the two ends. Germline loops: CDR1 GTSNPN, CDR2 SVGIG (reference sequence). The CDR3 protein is CAWRDGILNSNQPQHF. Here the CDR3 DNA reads TGTGCCTGGAGGGACGGGATCCTAAATAGCAATCAGCCCCAGCATTTT.